This T cell receptor beta chain is from a study of T cell changes during pregnancy in multiple sclerosis (dated by TCRdb to about 2019). As for the study more broadly: In women with multiple sclerosis, the researchers looked at how the T cell repertoire shifted as pregnancy progressed.

In the case of this clone: The antigen it binds to is not known. No base quality information exists; no much larger clone differs at one position.

Library creation used the immunoSEQ multiplex PCR assay. TCRdb took this table from immuneACCESS and kept in-frame rearrangements with V and J called. Such tables lack part of the clones; where checked against another copy, unresolved V genes explain under half of the gap, and the rest is unexplained. Recorded for this sample are 70,000 or so clones; 75% to 95% of them occurred a single time. Together, the top ten hold 0.43% of the sample. This material consisted of CD4+ T cells from peripheral blood mononuclear cells, taken before pregnancy. The TCR was taken from a female donor with multiple sclerosis, enrolled in a pregnancy study.

The DNA sequence is given as TGTGCCAGTAGCTCCCTTACAGGGACCTATGGCTACACCTTC. Its protein is CASSSLTGTYGYTF. The sequence joins TRBV19 to TRBJ1-2; perhaps TRBD1 is the D gene, with 6 bases matching. The CDR3 covers 14 residues, taking in both the cysteine and the phenylalanine. The CDR3 DNA has 42 bases and is translated from base 1. The germline V gene encodes CDR1 LNHDA and CDR2 SQIVND (reference sequence). Cut back by 6 bases and 4 bases, the V and J ends lie 15 bases apart.